This T cell receptor (beta chain) was found in a study of blood T cell repertoires in COVID-19. Per the original methods: Reference gene primer amplification gave estimated nucleated cell counts. Data came from immunoSEQ multiplex PCR; TCRdb stores just in-frame clones and leaves some out. The DNA gave D and trimming, while V, J and clone size come from that table. The repertoire holds more than 200,000 clones, with around four fifths as singletons. This clone was seen a few times. CDR1 is GTSNPN, CDR2 SVGIG, per germline (reference sequence). The CDR3 is made up of 11 amino acids. The junction had 1 base not matched to a gene; V was cut back by 6 bases and J by 10 bases.

The chain carries TRBV30 and TRBJ1-4, with 11 bases lining up with TRBD1. The sequenced sample consisted of peripheral blood. The receptor comes from a man between 40 and 49 years old with active or convalescent COVID-19. DNA of the CDR3: TGTGCCTGCGGGACAGGGGGAAAACTGTTTTTT. Its protein product is CACGTGGKLFF.